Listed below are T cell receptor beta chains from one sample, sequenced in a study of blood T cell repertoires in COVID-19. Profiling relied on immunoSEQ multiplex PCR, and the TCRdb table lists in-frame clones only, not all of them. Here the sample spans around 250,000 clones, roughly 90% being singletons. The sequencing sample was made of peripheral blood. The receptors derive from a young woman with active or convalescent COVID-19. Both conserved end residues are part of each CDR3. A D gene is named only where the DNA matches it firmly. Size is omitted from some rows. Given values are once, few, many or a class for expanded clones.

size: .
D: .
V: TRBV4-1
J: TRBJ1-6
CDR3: CASSQTRGDSSSYNSPLHF
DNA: TGCGCCAGCAGCCAAACCCGGGGGGATTCGAGCTCCTATAATTCACCCCTCCACTTT

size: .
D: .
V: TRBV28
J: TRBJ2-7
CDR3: CASGPWSGQYF
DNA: TGTGCCAGCGGGCCCTGGTCCGGGCAGTACTTC

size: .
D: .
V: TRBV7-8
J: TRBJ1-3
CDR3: CASSPPQGSPGNTIYF
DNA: TGTGCCAGCAGCCCCCCGCAGGGTTCCCCTGGAAACACCATATATTTT

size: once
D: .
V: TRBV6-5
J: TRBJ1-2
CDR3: CASSYSKATSGYGYTF
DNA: TGTGCCAGCAGTTACTCGAAGGCGACAAGTGGATATGGCTACACCTTC

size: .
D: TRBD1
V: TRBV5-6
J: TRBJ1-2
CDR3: CASSLGTGVYGYTF
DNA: TGTGCCAGCAGCTTGGGGACAGGGGTCTATGGCTACACCTTC

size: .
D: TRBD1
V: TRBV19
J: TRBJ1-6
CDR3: CASSMEQGSSYNSPLHF
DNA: TGTGCCAGTAGTATGGAACAGGGGAGCTCCTATAATTCACCCCTCCACTTT

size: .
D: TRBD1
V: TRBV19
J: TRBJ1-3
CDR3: CASSIAGTGAGNTIYF
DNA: TGTGCCAGTAGTATAGCCGGGACAGGGGCTGGAAACACCATATATTTT

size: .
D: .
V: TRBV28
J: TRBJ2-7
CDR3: CASTDRGPVPTYEQYF
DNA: TGTGCCAGTACTGATAGAGGCCCGGTCCCAACCTACGAGCAGTACTTC

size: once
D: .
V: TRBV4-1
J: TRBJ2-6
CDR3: CASSQERVSGANVLTF
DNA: TGCGCCAGCAGCCAAGAGAGGGTATCTGGGGCCAACGTCCTGACTTTC

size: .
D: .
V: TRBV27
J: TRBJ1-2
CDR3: CASSLSGGGYTF
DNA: TGTGCCAGCAGTTTATCAGGGGGAGGCTACACCTTC

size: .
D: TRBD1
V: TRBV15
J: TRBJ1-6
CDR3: CATSRGIGGSVNSPLHF
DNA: TGTGCCACCAGCAGAGGAATAGGGGGCAGCGTAAATTCACCCCTCCACTTT

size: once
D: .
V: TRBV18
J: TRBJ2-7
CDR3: CASSRGAGWDEQYF
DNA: TGTGCCAGCTCACGGGGTGCAGGGTGGGACGAGCAGTACTTC

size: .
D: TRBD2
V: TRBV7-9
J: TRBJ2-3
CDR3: CASSYGLADTDTQYF
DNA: TGTGCCAGCAGCTATGGACTAGCGGACACAGATACGCAGTATTTT

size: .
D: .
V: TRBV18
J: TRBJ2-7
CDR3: CASSPSSSYEQYF
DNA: TGTGCCAGCTCACCTTCTAGCTCCTACGAGCAGTACTTC

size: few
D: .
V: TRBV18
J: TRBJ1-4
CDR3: CASSPRAESGEKLFF
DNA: TGTGCCAGCTCACCAAGAGCAGAATCGGGTGAAAAACTGTTTTTT

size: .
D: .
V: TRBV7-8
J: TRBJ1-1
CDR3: CASSLVRGAVEAFF
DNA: TGTGCCAGCAGCTTAGTTCGCGGGGCGGTCGAAGCTTTCTTT

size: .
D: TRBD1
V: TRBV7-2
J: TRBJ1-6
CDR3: CASSLGGTTGGALYSPLHF
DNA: TGTGCCAGCAGCTTAGGGGGGACCACAGGGGGCGCTTTGTATTCACCCCTCCACTTT

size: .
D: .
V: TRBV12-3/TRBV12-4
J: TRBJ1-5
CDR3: CASSGAGNQPQHF
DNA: TGTGCCAGCAGCGGAGCCGGCAATCAGCCCCAGCATTTT

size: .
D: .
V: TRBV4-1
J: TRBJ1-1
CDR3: CASSQVSLNTEAFF
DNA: TGCGCCAGCAGCCAAGTTTCGTTGAACACTGAAGCTTTCTTT

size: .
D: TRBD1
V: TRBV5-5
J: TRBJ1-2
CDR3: CASSPGTGGAENYGYTF
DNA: TGTGCCAGCAGCCCAGGGACAGGGGGCGCAGAAAACTATGGCTACACCTTC

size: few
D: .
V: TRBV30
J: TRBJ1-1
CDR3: CAGTEVNTEAFF
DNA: TGTGCCGGCACCGAAGTGAACACTGAAGCTTTCTTT

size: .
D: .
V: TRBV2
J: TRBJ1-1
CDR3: CASRIVGGLGNTEAFF
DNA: TGTGCCAGCCGGATTGTCGGGGGGCTGGGGAACACTGAAGCTTTCTTT

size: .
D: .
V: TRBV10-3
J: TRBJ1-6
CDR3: CAIKEGRGSPLHF
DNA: TGTGCCATCAAGGAGGGGCGTGGTTCACCCCTCCACTTT

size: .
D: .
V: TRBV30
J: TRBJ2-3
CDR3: CAHAGLTDTQYF
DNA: TGTGCCCATGCAGGGCTTACAGATACGCAGTATTTT

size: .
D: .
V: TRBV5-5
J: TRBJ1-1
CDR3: CASSFRGNTEAFF
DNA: TGTGCCAGCAGCTTCCGGGGAAACACTGAAGCTTTCTTT

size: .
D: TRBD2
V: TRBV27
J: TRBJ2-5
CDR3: CASSLKAGASQETQYF
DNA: TGTGCCAGCAGTTTAAAAGCGGGGGCCTCCCAAGAGACCCAGTACTTC

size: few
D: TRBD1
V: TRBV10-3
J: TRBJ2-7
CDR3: CAIMGTGSNEQYF
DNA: TGTGCCATCATGGGGACAGGGTCGAACGAGCAGTACTTC

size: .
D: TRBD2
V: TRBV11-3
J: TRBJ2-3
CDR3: CASSLGLAGVEGQYF
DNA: TGTGCCAGCAGCTTAGGACTAGCGGGGGTTGAAGGGCAGTATTTT

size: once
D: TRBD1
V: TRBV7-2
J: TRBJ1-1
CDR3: CASSLFSDRDTEAFF
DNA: TGTGCCAGCAGCTTATTTTCAGACAGGGACACTGAAGCTTTCTTT

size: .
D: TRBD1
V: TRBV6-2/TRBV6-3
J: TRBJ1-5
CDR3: CASTPGQGGQPQHF
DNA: TGTGCCAGCACCCCAGGACAGGGGGGTCAGCCCCAGCATTTT

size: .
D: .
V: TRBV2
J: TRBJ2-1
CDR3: CASSEARGNGEQFF
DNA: TGTGCCAGCAGTGAAGCACGAGGGAACGGTGAGCAGTTCTTC

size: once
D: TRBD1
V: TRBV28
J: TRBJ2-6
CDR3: CASSLQTGKVAGANVLTF
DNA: TGTGCCAGCAGTCTTCAGACAGGGAAGGTAGCTGGGGCCAACGTCCTGACTTTC

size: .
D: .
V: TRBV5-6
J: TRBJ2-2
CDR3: CASSLRAGARAGELFF
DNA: TGTGCCAGCAGCTTGAGGGCAGGGGCGAGAGCCGGGGAGCTGTTTTTT

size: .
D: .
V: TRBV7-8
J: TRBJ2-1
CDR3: CASSFSNEQFF
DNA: TGTGCCAGCAGCTTTTCAAATGAGCAGTTCTTC

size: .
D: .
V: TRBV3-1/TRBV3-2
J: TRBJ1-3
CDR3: CASSLTTGISGNTIYF
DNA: TGTGCCAGCAGCTTAACCACAGGGATAAGTGGAAACACCATATATTTT

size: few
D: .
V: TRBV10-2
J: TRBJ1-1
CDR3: CASSWSHGPDSNGWGTEAFF
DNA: TGCGCCAGCAGTTGGTCCCATGGGCCGGACAGTAACGGGTGGGGCACTGAAGCTTTCTTT

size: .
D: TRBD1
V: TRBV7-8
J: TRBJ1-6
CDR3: CASSRGTGSNNSPLHF
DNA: TGTGCCAGCAGCCGCGGGACAGGATCGAATAATTCACCCCTCCACTTT

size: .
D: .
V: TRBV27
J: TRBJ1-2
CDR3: CASSPDGAERNYGYTF
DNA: TGTGCCAGCAGCCCCGACGGAGCGGAACGAAACTATGGCTACACCTTC

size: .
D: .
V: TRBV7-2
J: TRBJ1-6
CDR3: CASSLERVSPLHF
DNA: TGTGCCAGCAGCTTAGAGAGGGTCTCACCCCTCCACTTT

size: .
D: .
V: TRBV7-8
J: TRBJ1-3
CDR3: CASRAGFGNTIYF
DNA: TGTGCCAGCAGAGCAGGATTTGGAAACACCATATATTTT

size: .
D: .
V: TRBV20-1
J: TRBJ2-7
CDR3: CSASGAVLYEQYF
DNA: TGCAGTGCTAGTGGGGCAGTTCTCTACGAGCAGTACTTC

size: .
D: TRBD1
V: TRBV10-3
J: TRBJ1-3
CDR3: CAISGGRGLGNTIYF
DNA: TGTGCCATCAGTGGCGGCAGGGGGCTAGGAAACACCATATATTTT

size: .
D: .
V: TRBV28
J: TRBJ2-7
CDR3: CASRSSGVLNEQYF
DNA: TGTGCCAGCCGCTCGTCAGGGGTTCTAAACGAGCAGTACTTC

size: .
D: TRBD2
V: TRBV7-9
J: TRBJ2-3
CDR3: CASSLRLAGGTDTQYF
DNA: TGTGCCAGCAGCTTAAGGCTAGCGGGGGGGACAGATACGCAGTATTTT

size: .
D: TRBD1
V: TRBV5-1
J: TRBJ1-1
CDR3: CASSPRTGSTEAFF
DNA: TGCGCCAGCAGCCCCCGGACAGGGAGCACTGAAGCTTTCTTT

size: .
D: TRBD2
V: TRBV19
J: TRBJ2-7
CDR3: CASSIPSGGNAYSYEQYF
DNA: TGTGCCAGTAGTATTCCGAGCGGGGGGAACGCTTATTCCTACGAGCAGTACTTC

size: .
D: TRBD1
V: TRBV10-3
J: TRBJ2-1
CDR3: CAISESTGGYTEQFF
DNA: TGTGCCATCAGTGAGTCGACAGGGGGCTATACTGAGCAGTTCTTC

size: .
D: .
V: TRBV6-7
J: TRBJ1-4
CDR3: CASKGFQLTNEKLFF
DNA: TGTGCCAGCAAGGGGTTCCAGCTAACTAATGAAAAACTGTTTTTT

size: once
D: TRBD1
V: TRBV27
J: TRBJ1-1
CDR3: CASSLHRGTEAFF
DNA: TGTGCCAGCAGTTTACACAGGGGCACTGAAGCTTTCTTT

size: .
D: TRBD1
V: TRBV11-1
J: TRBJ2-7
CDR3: CASSRDRVGYEQYF
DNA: TGTGCCAGCAGCCGGGACAGGGTGGGCTACGAGCAGTACTTC

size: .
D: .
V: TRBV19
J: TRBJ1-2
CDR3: CASLQGRGYTF
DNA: TGTGCCAGCTTACAGGGAAGGGGCTACACCTTC

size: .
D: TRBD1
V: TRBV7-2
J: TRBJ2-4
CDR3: CASSLGGTAAKNIQYF
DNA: TGTGCCAGCAGCTTAGGGGGGACAGCAGCCAAAAACATTCAGTACTTC

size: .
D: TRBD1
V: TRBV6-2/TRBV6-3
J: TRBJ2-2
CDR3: CASSYHQGQGRTGELFF
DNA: TGTGCCAGCAGTTACCACCAGGGACAGGGAAGGACCGGGGAGCTGTTTTTT

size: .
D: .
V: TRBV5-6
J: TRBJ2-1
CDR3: CASSLRAGAGYNEQFF
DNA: TGTGCCAGCAGCTTGAGGGCGGGGGCCGGCTACAATGAGCAGTTCTTC

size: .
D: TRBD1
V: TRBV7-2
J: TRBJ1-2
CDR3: CASSLETGGGYGYTF
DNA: TGTGCCAGCAGCTTAGAGACAGGGGGGGGCTATGGCTACACCTTC

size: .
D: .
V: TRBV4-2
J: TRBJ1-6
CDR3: CASSPPGNSNSPLHF
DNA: TGTGCCAGCAGCCCGCCAGGGAACTCGAATTCACCCCTCCACTTT